The source of this T cell receptor (beta chain) is a study of OX40 agonist ivuxolimab in advanced cancers. Study-wide context: Each patient was given ivuxolimab into a vein every 2 weeks, at 0.01 to 10 mg/kg. Eligibility admitted prior anti-PD-1, anti-PD-L1 or anti-CTLA-4 therapy; 40% to 50% had some. The study's findings and limits: In the 0.1 to 3.0 mg/kg range, CD4+ and CD8+ blood T cells had expanded clonally by week 6.

Profiling relied on immunoSEQ multiplex PCR, and the TCRdb table lists in-frame clones only, not all of them. Here the sample spans tens of thousands of clones, about 89% being singletons. The CDR3 runs 13 residues. Per germline, CDR1 LNHNV and CDR2 YYDKDF (reference sequence). Deletions cut 9 bases from V and 1 base from J, with 11 bases between. As regards this clone: Its antigen is undetermined.

The chain has TRBV15 and TRBJ2-3; possibly TRBD1 for D (6 bases). This TCR was recovered from an adult with an advanced solid tumor such as melanoma, head and neck, liver or kidney cancer. This specimen was CD4+ or CD8+ T cells sorted from blood, taken in a trial of the OX40 agonist ivuxolimab. The CDR3 protein is CATSKGGTDTQYF. DNA for the CDR3: TGTGCCACATCCAAGGGGGGCACAGATACGCAGTATTTT. The full variable domain, in which reference TRBV15 and TRBJ2-3 provide the parts outside the CDR3, is DAMVIQNPRYQVTQFGKPVTLSCSQTLNHNVMYWYQQKSSQAPKLLFHYYDKDFNNEADTPDNFQSRRPNTSFCFLDIRSPGLGDTAMYLCATSKGGTDTQYFGPGTRLTVL.